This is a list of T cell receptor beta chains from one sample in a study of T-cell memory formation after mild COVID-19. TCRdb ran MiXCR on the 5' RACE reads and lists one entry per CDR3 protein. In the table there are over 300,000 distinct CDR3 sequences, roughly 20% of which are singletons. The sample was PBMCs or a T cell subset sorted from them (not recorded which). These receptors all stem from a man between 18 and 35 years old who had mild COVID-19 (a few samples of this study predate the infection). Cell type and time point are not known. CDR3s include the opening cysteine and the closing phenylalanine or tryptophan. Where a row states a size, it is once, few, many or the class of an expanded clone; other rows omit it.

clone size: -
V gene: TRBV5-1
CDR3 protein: CASSLDLAPNEQFF

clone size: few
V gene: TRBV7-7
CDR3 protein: CASRDHIRDRGLPSSYEQYF

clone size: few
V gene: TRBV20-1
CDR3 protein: CSAKSSRATSDQETQYF

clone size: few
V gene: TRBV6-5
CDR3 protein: CASSPLRGGFNEQFF

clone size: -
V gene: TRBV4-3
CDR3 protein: CASSQDRNTDTQYF

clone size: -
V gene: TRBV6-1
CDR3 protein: CAINLGGIGELFF

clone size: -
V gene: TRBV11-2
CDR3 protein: CASRFSGSAQYF

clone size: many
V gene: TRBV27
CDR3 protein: CASSLGTGANTEAFF

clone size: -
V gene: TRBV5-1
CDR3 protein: CASSVAPGPYEQYF

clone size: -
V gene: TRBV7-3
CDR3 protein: CASSSQYGTNEQFF

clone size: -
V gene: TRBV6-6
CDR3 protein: CASSYSDQPQHF

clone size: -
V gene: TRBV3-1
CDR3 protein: CASSPTAGANTGELFF

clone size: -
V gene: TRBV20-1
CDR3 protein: CSARRGQLGEAFF

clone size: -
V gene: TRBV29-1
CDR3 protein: CSDAQGLYGYTF

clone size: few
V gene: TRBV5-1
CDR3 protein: CASSLSTGAHGYTF

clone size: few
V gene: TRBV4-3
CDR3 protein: CASTGVMGTGELFF

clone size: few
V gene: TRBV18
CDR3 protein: CASSPPKFWGDPQETQYF

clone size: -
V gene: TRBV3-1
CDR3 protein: CASSQYAGAGYNEQFF

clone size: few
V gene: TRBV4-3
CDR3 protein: CASSQVYRETQYF

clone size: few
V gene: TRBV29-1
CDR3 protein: CSVSGAGGTEAFF

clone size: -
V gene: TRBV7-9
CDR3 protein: CASSSRQSLNEKLFF

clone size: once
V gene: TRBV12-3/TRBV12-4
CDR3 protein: CASRSGTSGGVAIF

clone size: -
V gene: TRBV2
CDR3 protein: CASVTSGAYQETQYF

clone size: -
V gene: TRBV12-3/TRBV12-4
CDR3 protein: CASSQTGTGANVLTF

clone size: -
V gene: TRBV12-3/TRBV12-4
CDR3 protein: CASSLTLNGGNQPQHF

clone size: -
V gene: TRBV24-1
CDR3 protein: CATSERGETQYF

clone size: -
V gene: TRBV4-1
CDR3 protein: CASSLEGLLNTEAFF

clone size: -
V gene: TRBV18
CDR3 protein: CASSPSGTGDGYTF

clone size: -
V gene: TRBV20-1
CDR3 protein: CSAEGPLNTEAFF

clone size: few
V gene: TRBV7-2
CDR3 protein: CASSLDFFGQGLTDTQYF

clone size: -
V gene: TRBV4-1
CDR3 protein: CASSQDSGAEQFF

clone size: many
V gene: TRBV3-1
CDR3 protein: CASSLTASGDEKFF

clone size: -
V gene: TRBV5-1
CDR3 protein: CASTAVMGTDTQYF

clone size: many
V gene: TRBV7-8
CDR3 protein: CASSLAVGSPPEQFF

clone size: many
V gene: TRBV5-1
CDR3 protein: CASSWDNTYEQYF

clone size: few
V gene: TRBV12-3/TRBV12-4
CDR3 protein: CASSLVDRSQPQHF

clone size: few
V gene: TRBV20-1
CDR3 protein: CSAEPRGPDTQYF

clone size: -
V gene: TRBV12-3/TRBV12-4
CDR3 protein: CASSLTGGQNIQYF

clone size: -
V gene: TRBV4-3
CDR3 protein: CASSQSTGTWNEQFF

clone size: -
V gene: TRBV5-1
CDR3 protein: CASSARDRVTKNIQYF

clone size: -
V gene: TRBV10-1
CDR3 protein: CASSGNLGPQPQYF

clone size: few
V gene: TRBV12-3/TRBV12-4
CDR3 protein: CASSFDRINQPQHF

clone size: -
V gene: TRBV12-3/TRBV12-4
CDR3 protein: CASSLSFGAGKQETQYF

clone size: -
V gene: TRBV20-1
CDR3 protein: CSARDPQGLFSGTDTQYF

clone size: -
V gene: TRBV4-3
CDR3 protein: CASSQDRSYNEQFF

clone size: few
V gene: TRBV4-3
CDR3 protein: CASSQGTGTDTQYF

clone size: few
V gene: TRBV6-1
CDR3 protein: CASSEIQGSFQETQYF